The clone carrying this T cell receptor beta chain was recorded many times. The data derive from a study of T-cell reconstitution after alpha-beta-depleted transplantation in children. Unique molecular identifiers were incorporated when the TCRbeta library was constructed. A single record per CDR3 protein comes from TCRdb applying MiXCR to the PCR reads. The sample lists 640,000 or so distinct CDR3 sequences; 16% were seen once. The CDR3 is 14 residues long. Germline CDR1 is SGHVS and CDR2 is FQNEAQ. The ends lost 8 bases at V and 3 bases at J; junction bases unmatched: 6. The chain recombines TRBV7-8 with TRBJ2-3, with 9 bases identical to TRBD2. This TCR was sampled from a human donor who donated a stem cell graft to a child with acute myeloid leukemia. Material: PBMCs from the stem cell graft donor, obtained from the stem cell graft. Written as DNA, the CDR3 is TGTGCCAGCTGTGCCGCGGGGGGGACAGATACGCAGTATTTT. It codes for CASCAAGGTDTQYF.